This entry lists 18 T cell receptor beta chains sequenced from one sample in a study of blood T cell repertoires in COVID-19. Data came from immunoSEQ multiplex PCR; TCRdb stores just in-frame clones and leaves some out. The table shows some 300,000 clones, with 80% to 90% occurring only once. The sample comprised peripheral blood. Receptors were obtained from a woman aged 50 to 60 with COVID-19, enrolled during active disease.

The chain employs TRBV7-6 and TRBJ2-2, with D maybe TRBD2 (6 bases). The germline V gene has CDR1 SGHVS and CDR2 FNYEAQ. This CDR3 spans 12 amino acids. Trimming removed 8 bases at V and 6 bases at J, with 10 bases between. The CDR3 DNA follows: TGTGCCAGCCGACTAGTAGCCGGGGAGCTGTTTTTT. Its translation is CASRLVAGELFF. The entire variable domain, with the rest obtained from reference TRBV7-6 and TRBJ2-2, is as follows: GAGVSQSPRYKVTKRGQDVALRCDPISGHVSLYWYRQALGQGPEFLTYFNYEAQQDKSGLPNDRFSAERPEGSISTLTIQRTEQRDSAMYRCASRLVAGELFFGEGSRLTVL.

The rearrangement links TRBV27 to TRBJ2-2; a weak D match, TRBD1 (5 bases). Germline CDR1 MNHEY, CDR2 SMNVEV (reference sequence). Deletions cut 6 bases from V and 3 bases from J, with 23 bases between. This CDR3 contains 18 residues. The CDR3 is CASSLPPSRDAYTGELFF. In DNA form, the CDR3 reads TGTGCCAGCAGCTTGCCTCCTTCCAGGGATGCGTACACCGGGGAGCTGTTTTTT.

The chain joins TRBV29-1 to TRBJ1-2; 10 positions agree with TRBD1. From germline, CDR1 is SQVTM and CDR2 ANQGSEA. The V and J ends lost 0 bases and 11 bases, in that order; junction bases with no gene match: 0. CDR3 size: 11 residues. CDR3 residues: CSVEEGQGYTF. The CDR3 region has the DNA TGCAGCGTTGAAGAGGGACAGGGGTACACCTTC. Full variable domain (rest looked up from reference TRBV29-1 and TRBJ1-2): SAVISQKPSRDICQRGTSLTIQCQVDSQVTMMFWYRQQPGQSLTLIATANQGSEATYESGFVIDKFPISRPNLTFSTLTVSNMSPEDSSIYLCSVEEGQGYTFGSGTRLTVV.

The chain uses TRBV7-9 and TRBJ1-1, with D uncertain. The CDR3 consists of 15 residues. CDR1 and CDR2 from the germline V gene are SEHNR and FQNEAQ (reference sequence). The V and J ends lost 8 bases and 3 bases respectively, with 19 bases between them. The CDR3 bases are TGTGCCAGCGCCAAGTACTCATTTCTAGACACTGAAGCTTTCTTT. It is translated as CASAKYSFLDTEAFF. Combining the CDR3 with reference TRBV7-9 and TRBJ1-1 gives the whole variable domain DTGVSQNPRHKITKRGQNVTFRCDPISEHNRLYWYRQTLGQGPEFLTYFQNEAQLEKSRLLSDRFSAERPKGSFSTLEIQRTEQGDSAMYLCASAKYSFLDTEAFFGQGTRLTVV.

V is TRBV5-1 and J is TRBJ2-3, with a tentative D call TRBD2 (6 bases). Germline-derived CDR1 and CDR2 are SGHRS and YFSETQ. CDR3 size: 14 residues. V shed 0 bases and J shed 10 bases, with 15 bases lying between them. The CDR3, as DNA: TGCGCCAGCAGCTTGGAGGGTAGGACTACCCCGCAGTATTTT. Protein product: CASSLEGRTTPQYF. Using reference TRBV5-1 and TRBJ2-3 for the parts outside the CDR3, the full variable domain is KAGVTQTPRYLIKTRGQQVTLSCSPISGHRSVSWYQQTPGQGLQFLFEYFSETQRNKGNFPGRFSGRQFSNSRSEMNVSTLELGDSALYLCASSLEGRTTPQYFGPGTRLTVL.

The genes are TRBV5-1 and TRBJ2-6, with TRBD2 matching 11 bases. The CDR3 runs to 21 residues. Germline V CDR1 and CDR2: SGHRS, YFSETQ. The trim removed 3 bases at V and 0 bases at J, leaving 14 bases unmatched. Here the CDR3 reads CASSSLTGTSGPGSGANVLTF. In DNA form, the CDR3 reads TGCGCCAGCAGCTCCCTGACCGGGACTAGCGGCCCTGGCTCTGGGGCCAACGTCCTGACTTTC.

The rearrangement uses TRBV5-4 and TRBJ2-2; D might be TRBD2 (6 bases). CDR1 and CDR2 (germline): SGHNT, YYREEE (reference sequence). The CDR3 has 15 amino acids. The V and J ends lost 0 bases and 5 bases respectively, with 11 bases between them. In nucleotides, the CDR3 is TGTGCCAGCAGCTTGGACGGGAGTGAAACCGGGGAGCTGTTTTTT. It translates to CASSLDGSETGELFF.

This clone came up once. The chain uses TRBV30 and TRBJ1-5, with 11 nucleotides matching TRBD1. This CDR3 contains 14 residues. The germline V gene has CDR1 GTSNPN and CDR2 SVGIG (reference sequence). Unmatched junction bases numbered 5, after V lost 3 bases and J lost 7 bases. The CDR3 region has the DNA TGTGCCTGGAGAGGACAGGGGGCGAGACAGCCCCAGCATTTT. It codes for CAWRGQGARQPQHF.

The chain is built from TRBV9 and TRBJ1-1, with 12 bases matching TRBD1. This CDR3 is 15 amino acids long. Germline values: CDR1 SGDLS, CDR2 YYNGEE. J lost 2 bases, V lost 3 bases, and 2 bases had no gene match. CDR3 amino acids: CASSAGTGGNTEAFF. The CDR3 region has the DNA TGTGCCAGCAGCGCCGGGACAGGGGGCAACACTGAAGCTTTCTTT.

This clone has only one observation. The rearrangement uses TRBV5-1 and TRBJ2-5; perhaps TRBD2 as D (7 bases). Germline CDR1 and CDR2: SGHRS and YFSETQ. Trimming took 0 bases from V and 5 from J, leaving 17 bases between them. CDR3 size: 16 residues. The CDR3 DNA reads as TGCGCCAGCAGCTTGGGGCCGGGGGGCTCGGTGGAGACCCAGTACTTC. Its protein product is CASSLGPGGSVETQYF.

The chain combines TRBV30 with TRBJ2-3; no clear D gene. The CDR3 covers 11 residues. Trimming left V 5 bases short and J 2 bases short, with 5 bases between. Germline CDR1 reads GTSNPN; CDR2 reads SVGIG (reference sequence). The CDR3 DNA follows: TGTGCCTGGCAACACACAGATACGCAGTATTTT. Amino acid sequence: CAWQHTDTQYF.

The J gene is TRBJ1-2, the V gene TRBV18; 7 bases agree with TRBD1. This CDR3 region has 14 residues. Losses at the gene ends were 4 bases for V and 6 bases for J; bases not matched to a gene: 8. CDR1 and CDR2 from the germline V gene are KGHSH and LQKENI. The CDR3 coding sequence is TGTGCCAGCTCACTCGACAGGGCCCCCCATGGCTACACCTTC. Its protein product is CASSLDRAPHGYTF.

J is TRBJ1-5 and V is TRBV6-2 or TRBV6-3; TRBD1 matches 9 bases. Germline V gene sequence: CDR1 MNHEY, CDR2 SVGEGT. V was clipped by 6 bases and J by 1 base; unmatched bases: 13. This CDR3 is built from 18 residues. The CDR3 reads CASSSGTGFLRSNQPQHF. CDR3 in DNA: TGTGCCAGCAGCTCCGGGACAGGGTTCCTTAGGAGCAATCAGCCCCAGCATTTT.

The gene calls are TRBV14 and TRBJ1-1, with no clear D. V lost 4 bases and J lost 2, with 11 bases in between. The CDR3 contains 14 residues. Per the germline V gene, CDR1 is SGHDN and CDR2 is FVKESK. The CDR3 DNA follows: TGTGCCAGCAGCCTCGCGGGAGTAAACACTGAAGCTTTCTTT. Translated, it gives CASSLAGVNTEAFF.

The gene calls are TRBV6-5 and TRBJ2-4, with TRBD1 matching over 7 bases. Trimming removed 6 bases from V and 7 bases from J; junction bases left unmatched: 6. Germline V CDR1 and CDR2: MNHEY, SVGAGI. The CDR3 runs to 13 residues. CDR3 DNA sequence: TGTGCCAGCAGGCGACAGGGTGAGAACATTCAGTACTTC. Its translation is CASRRQGENIQYF.

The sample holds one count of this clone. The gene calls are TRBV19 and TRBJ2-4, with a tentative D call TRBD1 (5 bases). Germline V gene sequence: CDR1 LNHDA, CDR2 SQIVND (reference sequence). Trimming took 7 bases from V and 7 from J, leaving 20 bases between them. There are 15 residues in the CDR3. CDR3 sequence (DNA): TGTGCCAGTACTGACTGGTCCTCAGGGCAGAACATTCAGTACTTC. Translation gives CASTDWSSGQNIQYF.

The CDR3 region is CASSLQHHEQFF. Here the CDR3 DNA reads TGTGCCAGCAGCTTACAACACCATGAGCAGTTCTTC. This chain joins TRBV5-6 and TRBJ2-1; D is uncertain. CDR3 size: 12 residues. The V gene lost 2 bases and the J gene lost 8 bases, with 8 bases spanning the gap. The V gene's germline CDR1 is SGHDT and CDR2 YYEEEE.

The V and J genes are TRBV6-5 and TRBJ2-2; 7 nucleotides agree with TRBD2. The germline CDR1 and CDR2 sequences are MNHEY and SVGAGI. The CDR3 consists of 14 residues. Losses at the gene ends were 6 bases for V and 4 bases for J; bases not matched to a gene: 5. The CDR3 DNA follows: TGTGCCAGCAGGGTGACTAGCAGCACCGGGGAGCTGTTTTTT. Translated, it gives CASRVTSSTGELFF.